Given below is one T cell receptor beta chain in context. Antigen unknown. Trimming took off 7 bases at V and 4 bases at J, with 18 bases between the two ends. Germline V CDR1 and CDR2: MNHEY, SVGAGI. The length of the CDR3 is 15 residues. TCRdb's table, derived via immunoSEQ multiplex PCR, lists solely in-frame clones and lacks some. The sample comprises 150,000 to 180,000 clones, less than 90% of which are singletons, and around 3% rests with the top ten. The sample comes from a study of T cell responses to AZD1222 COVID-19 vaccine. Overall study results and limits: Clonal diversity may have been underestimated, and the donors were mostly white British, with more females than males. Sampled repertoires all dated from after the peak T cell response.

The V call is TRBV6-5, the J call TRBJ2-3, with D maybe TRBD2 (5 bases). The receptor was derived from an adult in good health. The source was peripheral blood, collected on day 0 of AZD1222 vaccination. CDR3 sequence: CASKSWVGSADTQYF. The CDR3 nucleotides read TGTGCCAGCAAGAGTTGGGTGGGTAGCGCAGATACGCAGTATTTT.